This T cell receptor (beta chain) was sequenced in a study of regulatory T cells in long-lasting Graves disease. The sample's time point: newly diagnosed GD, antithyroid drugs for less than 3 months. PBMCs provided the RNA from which the TCR library was made. Notes on this clonotype: The antigen remains undetermined.

Relying on iRepertoire HTBI primers and Arm-PCR of CDR3 regions, the team built TCR beta libraries. Source study methods: Across the samples, identification revealed about 62 TRBV and 12 to 15 TRBJ segments. TCRdb passed the multiplex PCR reads through MiXCR, listing each CDR3 protein once. TCRdb's processing, not the study's, gives the V and J calls here. In the table there are 370,000 or so distinct CDR3 sequences, around 16% of which are singletons. Study results and limitations: Persistent disease favored TRBV28, TRBJ1-2 and TRBJ2-5.

CDR3 length equals 14 residues. V gave up 7 bases and J gave up 7 bases; unmatched junction bases: 9. These data were likewise used in another study, on T cells in Graves' hyperthyroidism and ophthalmopathy. That source reports: Initially, a first-round RT-PCR of the TCR CDR3 employed the HTBI primer set.

The material sequenced was peripheral blood mononuclear cells (PBMCs), taken at new diagnosis, from a patient treated with antithyroid drugs. This receptor was identified in a woman under 30 with Graves disease. The chain has TRBV12-3 or TRBV12-4 and TRBJ2-1, with 8 bases lining up with TRBD1. This chain's CDR3 is CASIHGTGENEQFF. CDR3 nucleotides: TGTGCCAGCATCCACGGGACAGGCGAGAATGAGCAGTTCTTC.